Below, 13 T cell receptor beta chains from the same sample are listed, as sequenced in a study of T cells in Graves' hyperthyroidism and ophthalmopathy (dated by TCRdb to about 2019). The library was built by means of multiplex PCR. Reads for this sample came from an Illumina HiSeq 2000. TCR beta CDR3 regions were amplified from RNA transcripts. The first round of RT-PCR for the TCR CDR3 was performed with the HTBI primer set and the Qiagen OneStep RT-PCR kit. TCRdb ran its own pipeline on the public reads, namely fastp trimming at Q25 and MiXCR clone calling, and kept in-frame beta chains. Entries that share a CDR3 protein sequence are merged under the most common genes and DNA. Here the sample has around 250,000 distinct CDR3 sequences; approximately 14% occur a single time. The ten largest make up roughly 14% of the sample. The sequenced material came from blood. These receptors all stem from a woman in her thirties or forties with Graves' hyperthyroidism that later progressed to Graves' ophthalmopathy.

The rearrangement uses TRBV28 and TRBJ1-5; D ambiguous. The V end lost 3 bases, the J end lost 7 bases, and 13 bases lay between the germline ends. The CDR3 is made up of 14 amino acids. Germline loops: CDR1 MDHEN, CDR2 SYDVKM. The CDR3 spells CASSFTPGGQPQHF. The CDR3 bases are TGTGCCAGCAGTTTTACGCCAGGAGGCCAGCCCCAGCATTTT.

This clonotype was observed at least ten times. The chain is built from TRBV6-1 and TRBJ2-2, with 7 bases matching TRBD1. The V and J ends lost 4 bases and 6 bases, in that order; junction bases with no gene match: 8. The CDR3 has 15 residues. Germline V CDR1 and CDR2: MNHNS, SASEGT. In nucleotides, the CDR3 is TGTGCCAGCAGTGGCCGAGACAGGGTGTCCGGGGAGCTGTTTTTT. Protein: CASSGRDRVSGELFF.

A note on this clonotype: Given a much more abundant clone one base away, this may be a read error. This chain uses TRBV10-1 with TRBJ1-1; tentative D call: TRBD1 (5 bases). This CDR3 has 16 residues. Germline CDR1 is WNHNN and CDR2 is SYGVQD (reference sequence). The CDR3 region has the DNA TGCGCCAGCAGCTCCCTCCGGGGCCAGGAGAACACTGAAGCTCTCTTT. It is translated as CASSSLRGQENTEALF.

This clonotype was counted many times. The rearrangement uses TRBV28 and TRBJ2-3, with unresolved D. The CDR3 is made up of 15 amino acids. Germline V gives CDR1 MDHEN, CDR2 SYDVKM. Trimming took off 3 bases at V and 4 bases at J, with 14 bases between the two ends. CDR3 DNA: TGTGCCAGCAGTTTGGAAAACGCTAGGGCAGATACGCAGTATTTT. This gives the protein CASSLENARADTQYF.

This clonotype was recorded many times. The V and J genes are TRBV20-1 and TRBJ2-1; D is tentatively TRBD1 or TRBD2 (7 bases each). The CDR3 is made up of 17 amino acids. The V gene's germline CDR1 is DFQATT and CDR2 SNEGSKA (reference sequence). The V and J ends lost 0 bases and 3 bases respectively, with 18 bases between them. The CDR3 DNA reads TGCAGTGCTAGAGATTTACTCAGGGGGGGGGACTACAATGAGCAGTTCTTC. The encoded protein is CSARDLLRGGDYNEQFF.

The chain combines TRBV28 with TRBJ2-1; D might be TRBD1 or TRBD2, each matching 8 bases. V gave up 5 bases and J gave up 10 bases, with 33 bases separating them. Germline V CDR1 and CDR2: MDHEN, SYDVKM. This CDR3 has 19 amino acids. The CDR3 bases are TGTGCCAGCAGTAGGGGACAGGCAAGGGAGCGGGAGATCTGGTTAGAGCAGTTCTTC. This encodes CASSRGQAREREIWLEQFF. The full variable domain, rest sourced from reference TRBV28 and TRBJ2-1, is DVKVTQSSRYLVKRTGEKVFLECVQDMDHENMFWYRQDPGLGLRLIYFSYDVKMKEKGDIPEGYSVSREKKERFSLILESASTNQTSMYLCASSRGQAREREIWLEQFFGPGTRLTVL.

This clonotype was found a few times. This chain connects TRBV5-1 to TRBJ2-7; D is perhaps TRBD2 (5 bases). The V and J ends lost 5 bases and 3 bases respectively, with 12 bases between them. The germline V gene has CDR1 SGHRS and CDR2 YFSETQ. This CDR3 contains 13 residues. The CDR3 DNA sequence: TGCGCCAGCAGGCCAGCCGCGGGCTACGAGCAGTACTTC. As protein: CASRPAAGYEQYF.

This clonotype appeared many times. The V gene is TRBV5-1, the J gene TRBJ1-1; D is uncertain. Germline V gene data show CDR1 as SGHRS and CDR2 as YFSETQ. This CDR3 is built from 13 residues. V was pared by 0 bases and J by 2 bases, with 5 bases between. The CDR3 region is CASSLAINTEAFF. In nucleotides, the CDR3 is TGCGCCAGCAGCTTGGCCATCAACACTGAAGCTTTCTTT. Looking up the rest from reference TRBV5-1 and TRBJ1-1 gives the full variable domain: KAGVTQTPRYLIKTRGQQVTLSCSPISGHRSVSWYQQTPGQGLQFLFEYFSETQRNKGNFPGRFSGRQFSNSRSEMNVSTLELGDSALYLCASSLAINTEAFFGQGTRLTVV.

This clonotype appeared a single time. The CDR3 loop reads CASSPGRGDYGYTF. CDR3 in DNA: TGTGCCAGCTCACCAGGCAGGGGGGACTATGGCTACACCTTC. This chain joins TRBV18 and TRBJ1-2; 7 bases fit TRBD1. The J segment lost 3 bases and the V segment lost 2 bases, leaving 3 bases of the junction unmatched. The CDR3 is 14 residues long. Germline CDR1 and CDR2: KGHSH and LQKENI.

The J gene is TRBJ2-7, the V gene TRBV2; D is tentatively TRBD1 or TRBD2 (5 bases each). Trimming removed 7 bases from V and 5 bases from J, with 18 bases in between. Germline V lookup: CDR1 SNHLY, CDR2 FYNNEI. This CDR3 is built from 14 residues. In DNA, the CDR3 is TGTGCCAGCACTACTTCCACGGGGCGGGACGAGCAGTACTTC. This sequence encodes CASTTSTGRDEQYF.

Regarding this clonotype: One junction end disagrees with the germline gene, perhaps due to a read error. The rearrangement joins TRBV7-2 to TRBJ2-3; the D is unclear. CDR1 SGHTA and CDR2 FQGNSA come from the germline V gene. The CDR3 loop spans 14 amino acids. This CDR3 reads CTSTLRLTTDTQYF. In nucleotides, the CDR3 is TGTACAAGCACCCTAAGACTCACCACAGATACGCAGTATTTT.

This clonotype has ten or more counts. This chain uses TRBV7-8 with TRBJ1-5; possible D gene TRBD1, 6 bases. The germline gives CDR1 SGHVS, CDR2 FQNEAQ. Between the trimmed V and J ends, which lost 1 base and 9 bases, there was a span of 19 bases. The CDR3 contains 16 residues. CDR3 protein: CASSLERGPPFRPQHF. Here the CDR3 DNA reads TGTGCCAGCAGCTTAGAGCGGGGGCCCCCGTTTAGGCCCCAGCATTTT.

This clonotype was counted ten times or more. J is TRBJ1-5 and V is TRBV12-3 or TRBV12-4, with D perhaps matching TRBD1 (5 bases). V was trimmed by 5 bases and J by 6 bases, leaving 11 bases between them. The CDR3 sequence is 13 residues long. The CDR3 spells CASSVQGGQPQHF. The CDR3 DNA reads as TGTGCCAGCAGTGTTCAGGGAGGTCAGCCCCAGCATTTT.